One and the same sample provided the 2 T cell receptor beta chains below, sequenced in a study of blood T cells in healthy people across ages. A second roughly 6 to 11 cycle PCR used barcoded and J-beta primers. TCRdb re-called the 5' RACE reads with MiXCR, one entry per CDR3 protein. The sample has hundreds of thousands of distinct CDR3 sequences; about 48% are singletons. Sequencing was done on a sample of blood. Every receptor here comes from a man between 25 and 39 years old in good health.

The gene calls are TRBV6-1 and TRBJ2-7; D might be TRBD2 (5 bases). Germline lookup yields CDR1 MNHNS and CDR2 SASEGT. Trimming cost V 7 bases and J 3 bases, with 13 bases left between them. The CDR3 totals 13 residues. The CDR3 DNA is TGTGCCAGCATTGGAGGCTCCAGCTACGAGCAGTACTTC. Translating gives CASIGGSSYEQYF.

The chain links TRBV7-8 to TRBJ2-3; D is unclear. The CDR3 runs 15 residues. V was shortened by 0 bases and J by 2 bases, with 9 bases between the two germline ends. The germline CDR1 and CDR2 sequences are SGHVS and FQNEAQ. CDR3 sequence reads: CASSLALGFTDTQYF. The CDR3 bases are TGTGCCAGCAGCTTAGCGTTAGGGTTCACAGATACGCAGTATTTT.